These 19 T cell receptor beta chains originate from one sample sequenced in a study of T-cell memory formation after mild COVID-19. TCRdb called the 5' RACE reads again in MiXCR, with one record for every CDR3 protein. The table lists under 700,000 distinct CDR3 sequences, about 20% of them singletons. Sequenced sample: PBMCs or a T cell subset sorted from them (not recorded which). Receptors were obtained from an adult woman who had mild COVID-19 (a few samples of this study predate the infection). Cell type and time point are not known.

The genes are TRBV27 and TRBJ1-5; possible D gene TRBD1, 6 bases. Germline CDR1 reads MNHEY; CDR2 reads SMNVEV (reference sequence). V was cut by 4 bases and J by 0 bases, with 10 bases left in between. The CDR3 is made up of 15 amino acids. The CDR3 protein is CASSSGDFSNQPQHF. The CDR3 DNA reads TGTGCCAGCAGTTCAGGGGACTTTAGCAATCAGCCCCAGCATTTT.

V usage is TRBV5-1 and J usage is TRBJ2-7; weak D call: TRBD1 (5 bases). CDR1 is SGHRS and CDR2 is YFSETQ in the germline V gene. Trimming stripped 6 bases from V and 4 bases from J, with 11 bases between. This CDR3 comprises 12 residues. This CDR3 reads CASITGPYEQYF. The CDR3 coding sequence is TGCGCCAGCATCACAGGACCGTACGAGCAGTACTTC.

The chain is built from TRBV9 and TRBJ2-1; 9 bases align to TRBD1. The CDR3 consists of 17 residues. J lost 9 bases, V lost 0 bases, and 13 bases had no gene match. The germline V gene has CDR1 SGDLS and CDR2 YYNGEE. The CDR3 DNA reads as TGTGCCAGCAGCGTAGAAGTCGGGACAGGGACCGTCGGTGAGCAGTTCTTC. Protein product: CASSVEVGTGTVGEQFF.

This clonotype was recorded at least ten times. The chain employs TRBV24-1 and TRBJ2-1; TRBD2 matches 10 bases. Germline CDR1 KGHDR, CDR2 SFDVKD. The junction had 2 bases not matched to a gene; V was cut back by 9 bases and J by 1 base. The CDR3 spans 14 residues. The CDR3 DNA reads as TGTGCCACCGAAGCGGGGGGGTCCTACAATGAGCAGTTCTTC. Translated: CATEAGGSYNEQFF.

The rearrangement uses TRBV6-6 and TRBJ2-4; TRBD2 matches 12 bases. The trim removed 1 base at V and 1 base at J, leaving 8 bases unmatched. This CDR3 comprises 19 residues. In germline, CDR1 is MNHNY, CDR2 SVGAGI (reference sequence). CDR3 nucleotide sequence: TGTGCCAGCAGTTACTACATACTAGCGGGAGGTACGGCCAAAAACATTCAGTACTTC. This codes for CASSYYILAGGTAKNIQYF.

The J gene is TRBJ2-1, the V gene TRBV12-3 or TRBV12-4; possible D gene TRBD1, 5 bases. The CDR3 has 15 amino acids. V was shortened by 7 bases and J by 4 bases, with 17 bases between the two germline ends. Here the CDR3 reads CASNSDDRRYNEQFF. Written as DNA, the CDR3 is TGTGCCAGCAACAGCGACGACAGACGATACAATGAGCAGTTCTTC.

This clonotype showed up many times. V usage is TRBV5-1 and J usage is TRBJ1-2, with D unresolved. The V and J ends lost 1 base and 4 bases respectively, with 5 bases between them. This CDR3 is built from 12 residues. The germline V gene has CDR1 SGHRS and CDR2 YFSETQ. The CDR3 reads CASSLRGYGYTF. DNA for the CDR3: TGCGCCAGCAGCTTGAGAGGCTATGGCTACACCTTC.

This chain joins TRBV29-1 and TRBJ2-5, with 8 positions matching TRBD1. The CDR3 is made up of 12 amino acids. Germline assignment: CDR1 SQVTM and CDR2 ANQGSEA. After removal of 4 bases from V and 5 bases from J, the junction contained 3 bases not matched to a gene. CDR3 sequence: CSVVDRAETQYF. The CDR3 bases are TGCAGCGTTGTGGACAGGGCCGAGACCCAGTACTTC.

This clonotype was observed a handful of times. This chain links TRBV12-3 or TRBV12-4 with TRBJ2-3, with TRBD1 matching over 7 bases. This CDR3 region has 14 residues. The V segment lost 5 bases and the J segment 4 bases; nucleotides outside the gene matches: 6. The CDR3 loop reads CASSDRQGADTQYF. CDR3 coding DNA: TGTGCCAGCAGTGACCGACAGGGTGCAGATACGCAGTATTTT.

The V call is TRBV7-9, the J call TRBJ1-2, with D possibly being TRBD1 (6 bases). The CDR3 covers 16 residues. Germline V CDR1 and CDR2: SEHNR, FQNEAQ (reference sequence). V lost 5 bases and J 0 bases, leaving 16 bases between the germline ends. CDR3 nucleotide sequence: TGTGCCAGCAGCCCGCACCGGGACACAGCTAACTATGGCTACACCTTC. This encodes CASSPHRDTANYGYTF.

This clonotype turned up a few times. The gene calls are TRBV20-1 and TRBJ2-2, with TRBD2 matching over 9 bases. CDR3 size: 18 residues. CDR1 is DFQATT and CDR2 is SNEGSKA in the germline V gene (reference sequence). The junction had 19 bases not matched to a gene; V was cut back by 2 bases and J by 9 bases. CDR3 DNA: TGCAGTGCTAGAATCATACGGGGTAGCGGGGGATACGAACGGGAGCTGTTTTTT. Its translation: CSARIIRGSGGYERELFF.

The rearrangement links TRBV6-5 to TRBJ2-7, with D maybe TRBD2 (6 bases). The CDR3 is 13 residues long. Germline CDR1 is MNHEY and CDR2 is SVGAGI. Trimming cost V 6 bases and J 4 bases, with 13 bases left between them. The CDR3 protein is CASSRSGDYEQYF. The DNA of the CDR3 is TGTGCCAGCAGCCGTAGCGGAGATTACGAGCAGTACTTC.

This clonotype has only a few counts. This chain links TRBV11-2 with TRBJ2-7; the match to TRBD2 covers 7 bases. The CDR3 is 15 residues long. Per the germline V gene, CDR1 is SGHAT and CDR2 is FQNNGV. Unmatched junction bases numbered 6, after V lost 4 bases and J lost 0 bases. The CDR3 nucleotides read TGTGCCAGCAGCTATCTAGCGGCCAGCTCCTACGAGCAGTACTTC. Protein: CASSYLAASSYEQYF. The whole variable domain, remainder taken from reference TRBV11-2 and TRBJ2-7, is EAGVAQSPRYKIIEKRQSVAFWCNPISGHATLYWYQQILGQGPKLLIQFQNNGVVDDSQLPKDRFSAERLKGVDSTLKIQPAKLEDSAVYLCASSYLAASSYEQYFGPGTRLTVT.

The chain links TRBV4-2 to TRBJ2-7; D might be TRBD1 (6 bases). V was shortened by 3 bases and J by 7 bases, with 19 bases between the two germline ends. Per the germline V gene, CDR1 is LGHNA and CDR2 is YNFKEQ. The CDR3 is made up of 15 amino acids. The CDR3 spells CASSQEDSQGWEQYF. The CDR3 nucleotides are TGTGCCAGCAGCCAGGAGGACAGCCAAGGGTGGGAGCAGTACTTC.

The chain employs TRBV6-5 and TRBJ2-7; D is unclear. Per germline, CDR1 MNHEY and CDR2 SVGAGI. V was pared by 6 bases and J by 1 base, with 16 bases between. There are 15 residues in the CDR3. The CDR3 nucleotides are TGTGCCAGCAGCCACCCCGGCAGCCCGTCCTACGAGCAGTACTTC. It specifies CASSHPGSPSYEQYF.

This clonotype was counted between two and nine times. The genes are TRBV6-2 or TRBV6-3 and TRBJ1-2; D call uncertain. CDR3 length equals 13 residues. Trimming cost V 6 bases and J 5 bases, with 13 bases left between them. Germline V gives CDR1 MNHEY, CDR2 SVGEGT. The CDR3 region has the DNA TGTGCCAGCAGCCTTCAGTCCGAATATGGCTACACCTTC. Protein: CASSLQSEYGYTF.

The chain links TRBV7-8 to TRBJ1-2; D possibly corresponds to TRBD1 (5 bases). The CDR3 totals 14 residues. The V end was cut by 3 bases, the J end by 8 bases, with 16 bases between. Germline CDR1 and CDR2: SGHVS and FQNEAQ. CDR3 DNA sequence: TGTGCCAGCAGCTTCGCACAGACGGGGGAGGGCTACACCTTC. Translated, it gives CASSFAQTGEGYTF. The full variable domain, rest sourced from reference TRBV7-8 and TRBJ1-2, is GAGVSQSPRYKVAKRGQDVALRCDPISGHVSLFWYQQALGQGPEFLTYFQNEAQLDKSGLPSDRFFAERPEGSVSTLKIQRTQQEDSAVYLCASSFAQTGEGYTFGSGTRLTVV.

The chain employs TRBV5-1 and TRBJ1-1, with D perhaps TRBD1 (5 bases). There are 13 residues in the CDR3. V shed 2 bases and J shed 7 bases, with 12 bases lying between them. CDR1 SGHRS and CDR2 YFSETQ come from the germline V gene. The CDR3 coding sequence is TGCGCCAGCAGCTTTGTGGGGGAGGGTGAAGCTTTCTTT. It encodes CASSFVGEGEAFF.

The chain combines TRBV5-4 with TRBJ2-3, with 7 positions matching TRBD2. V trimming: 5 bases; J trimming: 5 bases; junction bases outside the gene matches: 8. CDR1 and CDR2 from the germline V gene are SGHNT and YYREEE (reference sequence). The CDR3 extends over 14 amino acids. CDR3 amino acids: CASSWAGVKDTQYF. DNA of the CDR3: TGTGCCAGCAGTTGGGCGGGAGTGAAAGATACGCAGTATTTT.